Below are 22 T cell receptor beta chains sequenced from a single sample in a study of spatial heterogeneity in lung cancer. Using its own MiXCR run on the 5' RACE reads, TCRdb lists one record per CDR3 protein. The table includes about 80,000 distinct CDR3 sequences, approximately 21% detected once. This sample's time point: sample taken at primary tumor resection. Sequencing covered unsorted whole RNA taken from tumor, nontumor lung or frozen PBMC. The sample consisted of PBMCs, taken at surgery. These receptors originate from a male donor with early-stage non-small cell lung cancer.

The chain links TRBV28 to TRBJ2-7; TRBD2 matches at 7 bases. Germline trimming cut 4 bases from V and 2 bases from J; bases unmatched to any gene: 8. This CDR3 has 15 amino acids. CDR1 MDHEN and CDR2 SYDVKM come from the germline V gene. DNA for the CDR3: TGTGCCAGCAGTTCCACCCCGGGACTACCCTACGAGCAGTACTTC. This gives the protein CASSSTPGLPYEQYF.

Here the CDR3 DNA reads TGTGCCAGTAGTATCGGACAGCTTAATGAAAAACTGTTTTTT. This translates into CASSIGQLNEKLFF. J is TRBJ1-4 and V is TRBV19; D possibly corresponds to TRBD1 (6 bases). Germline CDR1 reads LNHDA; CDR2 reads SQIVND (reference sequence). The CDR3 covers 14 residues. Between the trimmed V and J ends, which lost 3 bases and 4 bases, there was a span of 9 bases.

To note about this clonotype: The junction does not match germline at one end; this may be a read error. The chain is built from TRBV29-1 and TRBJ1-1; D is unclear. Germline CDR1 is SQVTM and CDR2 is ANQGSEA. This CDR3 region has 13 residues. The CDR3 DNA follows: TGCAGCATTGAAGAGTACCTGAACACTGAAGCTTTCTTT. It specifies CSIEEYLNTEAFF. Supplemented by reference TRBV29-1 and TRBJ1-1, the full variable domain reads SAVISQKPSRDICQRGTSLTIQCQVDSQVTMMFWYRQQPGQSLTLIATANQGSEATYESGFVIDKFPISRPNLTFSTLTVSNMSPEDSSIYLCSIEEYLNTEAFFGQGTRLTVV.

This clonotype was detected only a few times. The chain links TRBV6-5 to TRBJ2-3; 9 nucleotides agree with TRBD1. The germline CDR1 and CDR2 sequences are MNHEY and SVGAGI. This CDR3 spans 16 amino acids. Unmatched junction bases numbered 11, after V lost 7 bases and J lost 3 bases. The CDR3 DNA reads TGTGCCAGCAACCTAGGGGGACAGGGAGGAACAGATACGCAGTATTTT. Amino acids: CASNLGGQGGTDTQYF.

The chain has TRBV5-1 and TRBJ2-7; 10 bases are a match to TRBD2. The CDR3 sequence is 14 residues long. V was pared by 4 bases and J by 1 base, with 2 bases of the junction left unmatched. CDR1 is SGHRS, CDR2 YFSETQ, per germline. CDR3: CASSELAGSYEQYF. The DNA for the CDR3 is TGCGCCAGCAGCGAACTAGCGGGGTCCTACGAGCAGTACTTC. Supplemented by reference TRBV5-1 and TRBJ2-7, the full variable domain reads KAGVTQTPRYLIKTRGQQVTLSCSPISGHRSVSWYQQTPGQGLQFLFEYFSETQRNKGNFPGRFSGRQFSNSRSEMNVSTLELGDSALYLCASSELAGSYEQYFGPGTRLTVT.

The chain couples TRBV20-1 to TRBJ1-4; tentative D call: TRBD1 (5 bases). The CDR3 extends over 14 amino acids. CDR1 is DFQATT, CDR2 SNEGSKA, per germline (reference sequence). Trimming removed 1 base at V and 6 bases at J, with 12 bases between. The CDR3 spells CSARVQAGYEKLFF. CDR3 DNA: TGCAGTGCTAGAGTACAGGCGGGTTATGAAAAACTGTTTTTT.

The chain combines TRBV5-1 with TRBJ2-7; 10 bases line up with TRBD2. This CDR3 region has 13 residues. The junction had 7 bases not matched to a gene; V was cut back by 9 bases and J by 4 bases. Germline loops: CDR1 SGHRS, CDR2 YFSETQ. The CDR3 coding sequence is TGCGCCACCGCACCTAGCGGGAGTTACGAGCAGTACTTC. Amino acid sequence: CATAPSGSYEQYF. Together with reference TRBV5-1 and TRBJ2-7, the CDR3 gives the full variable domain: KAGVTQTPRYLIKTRGQQVTLSCSPISGHRSVSWYQQTPGQGLQFLFEYFSETQRNKGNFPGRFSGRQFSNSRSEMNVSTLELGDSALYLCATAPSGSYEQYFGPGTRLTVT.

CDR3 amino acids: CASSLGNGDTEAFF. The CDR3 region has the DNA TGCGCCAGCAGCCTTGGAAACGGAGACACTGAAGCTTTCTTT. This sequence joins TRBV5-1 and TRBJ1-1; no clear D gene. With 4 bases removed from V and 3 bases from J, the gap between germline ends came to 13 bases. In germline, CDR1 is SGHRS, CDR2 YFSETQ. This CDR3 is 14 amino acids long.

This clonotype was counted a few times. V and J are TRBV5-5 and TRBJ1-5; D unresolved. Germline V gene sequence: CDR1 SGHKS, CDR2 YYEKEE (reference sequence). The CDR3 is 13 amino acids. V was trimmed by 0 bases and J by 6 bases, leaving 7 bases between them. In DNA form, the CDR3 reads TGTGCCAGCAGCTTGGAGGTGCGTCAGCCCCAGCATTTT. It encodes CASSLEVRQPQHF.

This chain uses TRBV7-2 with TRBJ2-3; tentatively, D is TRBD1 or TRBD2 (6 bases each). Per the germline V gene, CDR1 is SGHTA and CDR2 is FQGNSA. The CDR3 is made up of 14 amino acids. Trimming removed 5 bases from V and 4 bases from J, with 13 bases in between. CDR3 nucleotides: TGTGCCAGCAGCCGGGGGCCGGACTCAGATACGCAGTATTTT. As protein: CASSRGPDSDTQYF.

This clonotype showed up many times. The V call is TRBV5-1, the J call TRBJ2-5; D is perhaps TRBD1 or TRBD2 (5 bases each). V was cut by 8 bases and J by 8 bases, with 16 bases left in between. The CDR3 consists of 12 residues. Germline V gene sequence: CDR1 SGHRS, CDR2 YFSETQ. The CDR3 nucleotides are TGCGCCAGTAATCGGGACGGCGCAACCCAGTACTTC. The encoded protein is CASNRDGATQYF.

This clonotype was seen a few times. The chain couples TRBV6-1 to TRBJ2-7; D may be TRBD1 or TRBD2 (5 bases each). The CDR3 length is 15 residues. Germline V gene data show CDR1 as MNHNS and CDR2 as SASEGT. Trimming took off 5 bases at V and 3 bases at J, with 17 bases between the two ends. CDR3: CASSTLRGRSYEQYF. CDR3 bases: TGTGCCAGCAGTACCCTACGGGGACGGAGCTACGAGCAGTACTTC.

V and J are TRBV28 and TRBJ2-3; TRBD2 is a possible D gene (5 bases). There are 15 residues in the CDR3. V lost 4 bases and J 2 bases, leaving 13 bases between the germline ends. Germline CDR1 is MDHEN and CDR2 is SYDVKM. As DNA, the CDR3 is TGTGCCAGCAGTTCCTCCTCGCGGGCCACAGATACGCAGTATTTT. Translating it yields CASSSSSRATDTQYF.

About this clonotype: The germline gene is not matched at one end of the junction; a read error may be the cause. Here the CDR3 reads CASRTSGNPGELFF. In DNA, the CDR3 is TGTGCCAGCAGGACTAGCGGGAACCCCGGGGAGCTGTTTTTT. This rearrangement joins TRBV3-1 to TRBJ2-2, with 11 bases matching TRBD2. In germline, CDR1 is LGHDT, CDR2 YNNKEL (reference sequence). The CDR3 loop spans 14 amino acids. Using reference TRBV3-1 and TRBJ2-2 for the parts outside the CDR3, the full variable domain is DTAVSQTPKYLVTQMGNDKSIKCEQNLGHDTMYWYKQDSKKFLKIMFSYNNKELIINETVPNRFSPKSPDKAHLNLHINSLELGDSAVYFCASRTSGNPGELFFGEGSRLTVL.

This clonotype was found many times. J is TRBJ2-7 and V is TRBV5-1; D is uncertain. This CDR3 contains 13 residues. Deletions cut 1 base from V and 6 bases from J, with 11 bases between. In germline, CDR1 is SGHRS, CDR2 YFSETQ. CDR3 amino acids: CASSLSSKGEQYF. The CDR3 region has the DNA TGCGCCAGCAGCTTGTCCAGTAAAGGCGAGCAGTACTTC.

There are many counts of this clonotype. The chain joins TRBV6-6 to TRBJ1-1; D may be TRBD1 (5 bases). Germline V gene data show CDR1 as MNHNY and CDR2 as SVGAGI (reference sequence). The CDR3 runs 12 residues. V was shortened by 7 bases and J by 8 bases, with 14 bases between the two germline ends. The DNA of the CDR3 is TGTGCCAGCAACCTGGGGGGAAACGAAGCTTTCTTT. Translating it yields CASNLGGNEAFF.

The chain combines TRBV20-1 with TRBJ2-7; 9 bases match TRBD1. V lost 6 bases, J lost 4 bases, and 10 bases stayed unmatched. The CDR3 covers 14 residues. Germline V CDR1 and CDR2: DFQATT, SNEGSKA (reference sequence). CDR3 coding DNA: TGCAGTGCAACTGGACAGGGGCCGCCATACGAGCAGTACTTC. It translates to CSATGQGPPYEQYF.

Regarding this clonotype: A much larger clone sits a single nucleotide away, making a read error possible. The chain joins TRBV28 to TRBJ2-2; the match to TRBD1 covers 7 bases. The germline CDR1 and CDR2 sequences are MDHEN and SYDVKM. The CDR3 has 15 amino acids. V dropped 9 bases and J dropped 0; count of bases not matched to a gene: 7. The CDR3 DNA follows: TGTGCCAGAAGTCCTGGGACAGCGAACACCGGGGAGCTGTTTTTT. Protein sequence: CARSPGTANTGELFF.

This clonotype was observed at least ten times. The chain joins TRBV30 to TRBJ2-2; no clear D. Germline lookup yields CDR1 GTSNPN and CDR2 SVGIG (reference sequence). This CDR3 contains 14 residues. V was clipped by 5 bases and J by 5 bases, with 15 bases between them. The chain's CDR3 is CAWRIGVWTGELFF. The DNA for the CDR3 is TGTGCCTGGCGGATTGGAGTTTGGACCGGGGAGCTGTTTTTT.

Comment on this clonotype: It may be a read error: a sequence one base away is much more abundant. This chain uses TRBV7-6 with TRBJ1-4; D is unresolved. Trimming removed 0 bases at V and 10 bases at J, with 9 bases between. Germline CDR1 reads SGHVS; CDR2 reads FNYEAQ. The length of the CDR3 is 13 residues. The CDR3 is CASSLARGGKLFF. The CDR3 DNA follows: TGTGCCAGCAGCTTAGCCCGAGGCGGAAAACTGTTTTTT.

This chain connects TRBV10-3 to TRBJ1-6, with 7 bases aligning to TRBD1. The length of the CDR3 is 14 residues. V dropped 6 bases and J dropped 7; count of bases not matched to a gene: 6. Germline V gene data show CDR1 as ENHRY and CDR2 as SYGVKD. The CDR3 sequence: CAIRVPGQNSPLHF. The CDR3 coding sequence is TGTGCCATCAGAGTACCGGGACAGAATTCACCCCTCCACTTT.

Regarding this clonotype: The DNA is omitted, as the CDR3 cannot be located on it reliably, and the CDR3 follows TCRdb's listing. The chain has TRBV27 and TRBJ2-5; the table gives TRBD1 as D, unverified against the DNA. Germline V gene data show CDR1 as MNHEY and CDR2 as SMNVEV (reference sequence). The CDR3 totals 15 residues, both ends included. CDR3 loop: CASSLVGQGAKTLYF.